Listed below are T cell receptor beta chains from one sample, sequenced in a study of blood T cell repertoires in COVID-19. Sequenced by immunoSEQ multiplex PCR; TCRdb stores in-frame clones only, minus some. Here the sample spans under 350,000 clones, 83% being singletons. The sequenced sample was peripheral blood. The receptors derive from a man aged 55-75 years who had recovered from COVID-19. CDR3s leave out the opening cysteine and the closing phenylalanine or tryptophan.

v_call	j_call	cdr3_aa
TRBV30	TRBJ2-5	ACKPGETQY
TRBV10-2	TRBJ2-1	ASSSFRTGNEQF
TRBV3-1/TRBV3-2	TRBJ1-6	ASSQVGGNSPLH
TRBV5-1	TRBJ2-7	ASSLWASGSEQY
TRBV2	TRBJ2-3	ASGGRRYDGTQY
TRBV5-1	TRBJ1-2	ASSLPGQAAGGYT
TRBV6-5	TRBJ2-3	ASRSGGAGTDTQY
TRBV5-1	TRBJ2-3	ASNGAGGTDTQY
TRBV6-1	TRBJ2-1	ASSEPRTDNYNEQF
TRBV10-3	TRBJ1-2	AISEWTANYGYT
TRBV2	TRBJ1-1	ASSREGGQGIMNTEAF
TRBV4-1	TRBJ2-1	ASSQGLAVSYNEQF
TRBV12-5	TRBJ2-1	ASGCPAAPLGNNEQF
TRBV14	TRBJ2-1	ASSPLAGRSNEQF
TRBV10-3	TRBJ2-3	AISERDNTDTQY
TRBV7-2	TRBJ2-5	ASSLGLAGVQGTQY
TRBV6-6	TRBJ2-5	ASSYSPGYETQY
TRBV19	TRBJ1-6	ASSTTTGRNSPLH
TRBV7-2	TRBJ1-5	ASSLVGGGSNQPQH
TRBV29-1	TRBJ1-2	SLGDSYSGYT
TRBV7-7	TRBJ2-7	ASSLAIGGEQY
TRBV12-3/TRBV12-4	TRBJ1-1	ASRRDVNTEAF
TRBV19	TRBJ1-5	ASSTGTKTGQPQH
TRBV19	TRBJ2-1	ASSIELARSYNEQF
TRBV28	TRBJ2-7	ASRLQGLSYEQY
TRBV19	TRBJ1-5	ASSRMDRGSNQPQH
TRBV12-3/TRBV12-4	TRBJ2-7	ASSLSTHYEQY
TRBV2	TRBJ2-3	ASSGPGGASTDTQY
TRBV5-5	TRBJ2-7	ASSSTRGYEQY
TRBV10-3	TRBJ2-1	AITGTGGNEQF
TRBV27	TRBJ1-5	ASSLAGVGSNQPQH
TRBV19	TRBJ2-1	ASRPDRSSYNEQF
TRBV9	TRBJ1-1	ASSPSDGRVGGKNTEAF
TRBV5-1	TRBJ2-1	ASSLGSAGAHNEQF
TRBV5-4	TRBJ2-7	ASSKGWVNEQY
TRBV6-1	TRBJ1-1	ASSDDRVNTEAF
TRBV15	TRBJ2-2	ATSSTFTGELF
TRBV5-1	TRBJ1-2	ASSLGGSDGYT
TRBV5-1	TRBJ2-1	ASSEGQGRLGEQF
TRBV29-1	TRBJ2-3	SVDRGDTQY
TRBV11-2	TRBJ1-2	ASSLVLAGGYGYT
TRBV11-2	TRBJ1-2	ASSTGPIGYGYT
TRBV11-2	TRBJ2-7	ASSLGQNTNYEQY
TRBV19	TRBJ1-3	ASSISAGSGNTIY
TRBV6-5	TRBJ2-5	ASRRGGAPETQY
TRBV7-2	TRBJ2-3	ASSLVSLAGSGTQY
TRBV28	TRBJ1-2	ASKRTGVGGYT
TRBV4-1	TRBJ1-6	ASSQDPSSYNSPLH
TRBV11-2	TRBJ2-1	ASSFGKAEQF
TRBV19	TRBJ1-6	ASTQGQGNSPLH
TRBV28	TRBJ1-5	ASHKLRDRENQPQH
TRBV5-4	TRBJ2-5	ASSLGQGPRETQY
TRBV18	TRBJ2-7	ASRQGRSNEQY
TRBV18	TRBJ2-4	ASSGSQRGSGNIQY